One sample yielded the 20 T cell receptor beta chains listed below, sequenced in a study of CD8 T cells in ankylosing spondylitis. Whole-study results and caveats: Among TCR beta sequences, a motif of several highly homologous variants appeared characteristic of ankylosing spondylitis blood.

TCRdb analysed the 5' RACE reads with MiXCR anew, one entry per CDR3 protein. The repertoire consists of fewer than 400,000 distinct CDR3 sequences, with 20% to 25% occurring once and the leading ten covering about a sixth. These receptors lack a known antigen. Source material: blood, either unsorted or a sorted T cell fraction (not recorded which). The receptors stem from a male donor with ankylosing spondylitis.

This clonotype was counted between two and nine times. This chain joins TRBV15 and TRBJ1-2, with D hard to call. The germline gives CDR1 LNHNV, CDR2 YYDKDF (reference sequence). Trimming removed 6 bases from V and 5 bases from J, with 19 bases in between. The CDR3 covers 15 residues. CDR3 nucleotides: TGTGCCACCAGATCGGGCGACCAGCTCCTATATGGCTACACCTTC. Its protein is CATRSGDQLLYGYTF.

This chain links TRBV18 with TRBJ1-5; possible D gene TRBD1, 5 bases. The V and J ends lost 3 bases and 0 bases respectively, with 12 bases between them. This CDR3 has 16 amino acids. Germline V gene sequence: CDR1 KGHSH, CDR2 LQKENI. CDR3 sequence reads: CASSPTGGVSNQPQHF. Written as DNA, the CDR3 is TGTGCCAGCTCACCGACGGGGGGGGTTAGCAATCAGCCCCAGCATTTT.

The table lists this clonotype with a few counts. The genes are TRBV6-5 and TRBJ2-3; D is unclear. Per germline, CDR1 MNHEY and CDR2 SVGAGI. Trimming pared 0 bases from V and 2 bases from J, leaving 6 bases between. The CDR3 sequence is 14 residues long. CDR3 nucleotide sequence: TGTGCCAGCAGTTACTCCCAATACACAGATACGCAGTATTTT. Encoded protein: CASSYSQYTDTQYF.

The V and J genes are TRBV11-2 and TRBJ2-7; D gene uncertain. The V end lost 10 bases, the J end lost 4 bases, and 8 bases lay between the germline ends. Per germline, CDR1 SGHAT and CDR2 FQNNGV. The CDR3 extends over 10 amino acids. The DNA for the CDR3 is TGTGCCATCTCCTCGTACGAGCAGTACTTC. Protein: CAISSYEQYF.

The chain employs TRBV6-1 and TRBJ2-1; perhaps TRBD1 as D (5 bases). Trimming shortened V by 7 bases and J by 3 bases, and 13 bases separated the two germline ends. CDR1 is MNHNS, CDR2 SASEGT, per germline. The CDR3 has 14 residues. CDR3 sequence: CASKSGLGYNEQFF. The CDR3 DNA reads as TGTGCCAGCAAATCAGGGCTTGGCTACAATGAGCAGTTCTTC.

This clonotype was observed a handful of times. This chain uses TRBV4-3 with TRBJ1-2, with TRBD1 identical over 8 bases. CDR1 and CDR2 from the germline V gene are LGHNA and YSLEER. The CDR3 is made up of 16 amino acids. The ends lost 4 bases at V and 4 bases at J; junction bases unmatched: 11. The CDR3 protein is CASSLHPGQGFYGYTF. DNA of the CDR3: TGCGCCAGCAGCCTTCATCCCGGACAGGGATTCTATGGCTACACCTTC.

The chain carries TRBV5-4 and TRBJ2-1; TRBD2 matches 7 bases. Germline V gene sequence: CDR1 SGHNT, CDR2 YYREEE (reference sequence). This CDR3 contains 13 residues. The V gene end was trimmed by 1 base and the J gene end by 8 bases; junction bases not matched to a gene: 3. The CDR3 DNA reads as TGTGCCAGCAGCTTGAACGGGAGGTATGAGCAGTTCTTC. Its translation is CASSLNGRYEQFF.

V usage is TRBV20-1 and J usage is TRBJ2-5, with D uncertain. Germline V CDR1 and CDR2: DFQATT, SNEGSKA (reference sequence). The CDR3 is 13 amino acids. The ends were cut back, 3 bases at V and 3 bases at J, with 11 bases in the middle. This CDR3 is CSASSGWEETQYF. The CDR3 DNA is TGCAGTGCTAGCTCCGGGTGGGAAGAGACCCAGTACTTC.

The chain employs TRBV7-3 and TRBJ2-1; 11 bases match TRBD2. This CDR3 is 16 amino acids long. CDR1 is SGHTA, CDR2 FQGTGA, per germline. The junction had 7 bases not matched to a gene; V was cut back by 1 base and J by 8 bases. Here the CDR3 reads CASSLMGTSGSYEQFF. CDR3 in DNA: TGTGCCAGCAGCTTAATGGGGACTAGCGGATCCTATGAGCAGTTCTTC.

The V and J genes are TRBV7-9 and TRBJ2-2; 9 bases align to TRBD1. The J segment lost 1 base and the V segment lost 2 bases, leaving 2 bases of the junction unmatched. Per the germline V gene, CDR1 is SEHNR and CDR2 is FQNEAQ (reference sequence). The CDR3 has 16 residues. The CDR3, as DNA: TGTGCCAGCAGCTTACGGGGACAGGGGAACACCGGGGAGCTGTTTTTT. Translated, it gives CASSLRGQGNTGELFF.

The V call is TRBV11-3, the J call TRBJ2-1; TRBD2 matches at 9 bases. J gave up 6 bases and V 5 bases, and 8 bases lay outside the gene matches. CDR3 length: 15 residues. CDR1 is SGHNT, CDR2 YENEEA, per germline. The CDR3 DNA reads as TGTGCCAGCAGCCGCGGACTAGCGCGAAGCAATGAGCAGTTCTTC. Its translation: CASSRGLARSNEQFF. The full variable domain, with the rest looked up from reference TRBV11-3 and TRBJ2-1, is EAGVVQSPRYKIIEKKQPVAFWCNPISGHNTLYWYLQNLGQGPELLIRYENEEAVDDSQLPKDRFSAERLKGVDSTLKIQPAELGDSAVYLCASSRGLARSNEQFFGPGTRLTVL.

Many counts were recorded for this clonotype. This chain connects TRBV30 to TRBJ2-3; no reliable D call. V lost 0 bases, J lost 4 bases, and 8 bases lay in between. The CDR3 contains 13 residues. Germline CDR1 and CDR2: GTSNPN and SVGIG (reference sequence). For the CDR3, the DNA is TGTGCCTGGAGTGTACGCCGGTCAGATACGCAGTATTTT. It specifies CAWSVRRSDTQYF.

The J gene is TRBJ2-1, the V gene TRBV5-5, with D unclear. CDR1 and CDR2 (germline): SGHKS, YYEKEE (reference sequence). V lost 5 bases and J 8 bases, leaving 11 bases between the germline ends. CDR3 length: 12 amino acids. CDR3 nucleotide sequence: TGTGCCAGCAGTTCAACGGTGGATGAGCAGTTCTTC. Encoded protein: CASSSTVDEQFF.

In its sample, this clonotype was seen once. For the CDR3, the DNA is TGCAGTGCCCAGGAGTTCTACGAGCAGTACTTC. This codes for CSAQEFYEQYF. The chain has TRBV20-1 and TRBJ2-7; D not resolved. Trimming cost V 6 bases and J 3 bases, with 9 bases left between them. CDR1 is DFQATT, CDR2 SNEGSKA, per germline (reference sequence). This CDR3 has 11 residues.

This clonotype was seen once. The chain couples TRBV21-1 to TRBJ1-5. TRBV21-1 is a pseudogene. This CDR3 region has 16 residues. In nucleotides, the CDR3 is TGTGCCAGCAGCAATAGGACTATTTGTGTCAATCAGCCCCAGCATTTT. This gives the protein CASSNRTICVNQPQHF.

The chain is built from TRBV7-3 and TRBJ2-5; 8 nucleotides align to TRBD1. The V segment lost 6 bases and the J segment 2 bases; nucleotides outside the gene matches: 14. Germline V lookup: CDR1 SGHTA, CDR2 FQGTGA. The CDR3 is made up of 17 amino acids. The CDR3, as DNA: TGTGCCAGCAGGCCGACAGGGGAACCGGGAGTACAAGAGACCCAGTACTTC. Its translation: CASRPTGEPGVQETQYF.

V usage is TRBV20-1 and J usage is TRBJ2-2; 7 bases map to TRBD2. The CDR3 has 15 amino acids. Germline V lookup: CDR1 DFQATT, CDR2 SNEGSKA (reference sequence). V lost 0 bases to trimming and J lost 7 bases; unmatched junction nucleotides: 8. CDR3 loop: CSARDQAGAVGELFF. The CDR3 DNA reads TGCAGTGCTAGAGATCAGGCGGGAGCGGTCGGGGAGCTGTTTTTT.

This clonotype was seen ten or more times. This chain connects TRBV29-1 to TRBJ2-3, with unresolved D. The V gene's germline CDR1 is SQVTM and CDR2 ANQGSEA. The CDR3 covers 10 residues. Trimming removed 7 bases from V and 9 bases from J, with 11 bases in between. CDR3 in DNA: TGCAGCGCACGGTTAACCACGCAGTATTTT. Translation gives CSARLTTQYF.

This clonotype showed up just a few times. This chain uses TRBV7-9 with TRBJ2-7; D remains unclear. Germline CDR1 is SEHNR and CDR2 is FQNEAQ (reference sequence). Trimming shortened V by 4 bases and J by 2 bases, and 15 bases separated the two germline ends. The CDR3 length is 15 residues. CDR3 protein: CASSSPRGGTYEQYF. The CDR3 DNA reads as TGTGCCAGCAGCTCACCTAGAGGCGGCACCTACGAGCAGTACTTC.

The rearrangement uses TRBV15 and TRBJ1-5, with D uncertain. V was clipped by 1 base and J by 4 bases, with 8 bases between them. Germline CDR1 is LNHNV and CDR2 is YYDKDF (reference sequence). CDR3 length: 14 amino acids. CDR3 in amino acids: CATSRGGGNQPQHF. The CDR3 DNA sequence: TGTGCCACCAGCAGAGGGGGAGGTAATCAGCCCCAGCATTTT.